These T cell receptor beta chains were read from a single sample in a study of STAT5B mutations in CD4+ large granular lymphocyte leukemia. This table comes from immunoSEQ multiplex PCR, and its TCRdb copy is limited to in-frame clones, with some not included. Seen here are tens of thousands of clones, about 86% observed once, and the top ten hold about 0.34%. Sequencing was carried out using CD4+ T cells from blood buffy coats. The receptors derive from a human donor in good health. Both conserved end residues are part of each CDR3. D genes are given only for firm matches. Size tells how often a clone was seen (once, few, many) or the class of an expanded clone, and some rows leave it out.

TRBV4-2,.,TRBD2,TRBJ2-4,CASSQELAGVAKNIQYF,TGTGCCAGCAGCCAAGAACTAGCGGGGGTAGCCAAAAACATTCAGTACTTC
TRBV28,.,.,TRBJ2-1,CASKGEYNEQFF,TGTGCCAGCAAGGGAGAGTACAATGAGCAGTTCTTC
TRBV6-5,.,.,TRBJ2-6,CASSYRGAGANVLTF,TGTGCCAGCAGTTACAGGGGAGCAGGGGCCAACGTCCTGACTTTC
TRBV2,.,TRBD2,TRBJ2-7,CASRTSGIYEQYF,TGTGCCAGCAGGACTAGCGGTATCTACGAGCAGTACTTC
TRBV6-1,.,.,TRBJ2-7,CASSSTYEQYF,TGTGCCAGCAGTTCAACCTACGAGCAGTACTTC
TRBV5-6,.,.,TRBJ2-5,CASSLFGRVPQTQYF,TGTGCCAGCAGCTTGTTTGGCCGGGTCCCCCAGACCCAGTACTTC
TRBV10-1,.,.,TRBJ1-1,CASSESTANTEAFF,TGCGCCAGCAGTGAGTCGACTGCTAACACTGAAGCTTTCTTT
TRBV5-8,.,TRBD2,TRBJ2-1,CASSALLAGGLVYNEQFF,TGTGCCAGCAGCGCGCTACTAGCGGGAGGGCTGGTATACAATGAGCAGTTCTTC
TRBV28,once,TRBD1,TRBJ2-2,CASSLDRGRTGELFF,TGTGCCAGCAGTTTGGACAGGGGAAGAACCGGGGAGCTGTTTTTT
TRBV6-1,.,.,TRBJ1-1,CASSDPLRDTEAFF,TGTGCCAGCAGTGACCCACTTCGGGACACTGAAGCTTTCTTT
TRBV6-1,few,.,TRBJ1-5,CASEWTEYSNQPQHF,TGTGCCAGCGAGTGGACGGAGTATAGCAATCAGCCCCAGCATTTT
TRBV29-1,.,TRBD2,TRBJ2-5,CSLTTSGGETQYF,TGCAGCCTGACCACTAGCGGAGGGGAGACCCAGTACTTC
TRBV2,.,TRBD2,TRBJ2-7,CASSGAGVGAYEQYF,TGTGCCAGCAGTGGAGCGGGAGTCGGAGCCTACGAGCAGTACTTC
TRBV5-6,.,.,TRBJ1-5,CASSFSLLSNQPQHF,TGTGCCAGCAGCTTCAGCCTCCTTAGCAATCAGCCCCAGCATTTT
TRBV10-3,.,.,TRBJ1-1,CAISFGAVAEAFF,TGTGCCATCAGCTTCGGGGCAGTCGCTGAAGCTTTCTTT
TRBV30,.,TRBD2,TRBJ2-1,CAWSYIAGGPKFDEQFF,TGTGCCTGGAGTTATATAGCGGGAGGGCCTAAGTTCGATGAGCAGTTCTTC
TRBV28,once,.,TRBJ1-2,CASSISTEAYGYTF,TGTGCCAGCAGTATTTCGACAGAAGCCTATGGCTACACCTTC
TRBV11-3,.,.,TRBJ2-6,CASSLDGSSGANVLTF,TGTGCCAGCAGCTTAGACGGAAGCTCTGGGGCCAACGTCCTGACTTTC
TRBV2,few,.,TRBJ2-7,CASRGEAGGEQYF,TGTGCCAGCAGAGGGGAGGCCGGAGGGGAGCAGTACTTC
TRBV5-1,.,TRBD2,TRBJ2-7,CASSPGGERERIVYF,TGCGCCAGCAGCCCCGGCGGGGAGCGGGAGCGCATTGTGTACTTC
TRBV29-1,once,.,TRBJ1-6,CSVKGRNSPLHF,TGCAGCGTTAAGGGGCGTAATTCACCCCTCCACTTT
TRBV12-5,.,TRBD1,TRBJ2-5,CASATPAGGQETQYF,TGTGCTAGTGCCACCCCAGCAGGGGGCCAAGAGACCCAGTACTTC
TRBV20-1,.,.,TRBJ1-2,CSARDGVGYTF,TGCAGTGCTAGAGATGGGGTCGGCTACACCTTC
TRBV5-6,.,TRBD1,TRBJ2-7,CASSPLKPGQGSYEQYF,TGTGCCAGCAGCCCCCTGAAACCAGGACAGGGCTCCTACGAGCAGTACTTC
TRBV19,few,.,TRBJ1-6,CASSMGALASPLHF,TGTGCCAGTAGTATGGGGGCCCTGGCTTCACCCCTCCACTTT
TRBV7-6,.,TRBD1,TRBJ2-2,CASNYRGSANTGELFF,TGTGCCAGCAATTACAGGGGGTCCGCGAACACCGGGGAGCTGTTTTTT
TRBV18,.,.,TRBJ2-2,CASSPPGGGPTGELFF,TGTGCCAGCTCACCACCGGGCGGGGGCCCTACCGGGGAGCTGTTTTTT
TRBV12-5,.,.,TRBJ1-5,CASGLVRGGNQPQHF,TGTGCTAGTGGTTTGGTACGAGGGGGGAATCAGCCCCAGCATTTT
TRBV6-5,.,.,TRBJ1-2,CASRGLQGVGYTF,TGTGCCAGCAGAGGATTACAGGGCGTTGGCTACACCTTC
TRBV5-1,once,.,TRBJ2-3,CASSLSDTDTQYF,TGCGCCAGCAGCTTGTCAGACACAGATACGCAGTATTTT
TRBV6-5,.,.,TRBJ2-5,CASSYSSLQGTQYF,TGTGCCAGCAGTTACTCGAGCCTTCAGGGGACCCAGTACTTC
TRBV2,.,.,TRBJ1-3,CASSEALGHTIYF,TGTGCCAGCAGTGAAGCGTTAGGGCACACCATATATTTT
TRBV5-1,.,TRBD1,TRBJ2-1,CASSIDGTAYNEQFF,TGCGCCAGCAGCATAGACGGGACAGCCTACAATGAGCAGTTCTTC
TRBV6-4,.,.,TRBJ2-3,CASSDAETDTQYF,TGTGCCAGCAGTGACGCAGAAACAGATACGCAGTATTTT
TRBV10-1,.,.,TRBJ2-3,CASRTQDTQYF,TGCGCCAGCAGAACCCAGGATACGCAGTATTTT
TRBV19,.,.,TRBJ1-1,CASRTGDHTEAFF,TGTGCCAGTAGGACGGGGGATCACACTGAAGCTTTCTTT
TRBV6-1,.,.,TRBJ1-6,CASLGTRNSPLHF,TGTGCCAGCCTCGGGACACGGAATTCACCCCTCCACTTT
TRBV7-9,once,.,TRBJ2-1,CASSLRRLGTNEQFF,TGTGCCAGCAGCCTACGGCGGCTAGGAACCAATGAGCAGTTCTTC
TRBV4-2,.,.,TRBJ2-5,CASSPGGAAGETQYF,TGTGCCAGCAGCCCAGGAGGGGCGGCAGGGGAGACCCAGTACTTC
TRBV19,.,.,TRBJ1-5,CASSIGQGFNQPQHF,TGTGCCAGTAGTATCGGGCAGGGGTTCAATCAGCCCCAGCATTTT
TRBV6-5,.,TRBD2,TRBJ2-7,CASSYGGRASYEQYF,TGTGCCAGCAGTTACGGGGGGAGGGCCAGCTACGAGCAGTACTTC
TRBV11-3,once,.,TRBJ2-7,CASSLGPGYYEQYF,TGTGCCAGCAGCTTAGGCCCAGGGTACTACGAGCAGTACTTC
TRBV5-4,.,.,TRBJ2-5,CASSSGETQYF,TGTGCCAGCAGCTCGGGGGAGACCCAGTACTTC
TRBV29-1,.,.,TRBJ2-7,CSVEVPGSGEQYF,TGCAGCGTTGAAGTTCCAGGGTCTGGCGAGCAGTACTTC
TRBV28,.,.,TRBJ1-1,CASSLSSGNTEAFF,TGTGCCAGCAGTTTATCTTCCGGAAACACTGAAGCTTTCTTT
TRBV7-9,.,TRBD2,TRBJ2-5,CASSTRLAGVTLETQYF,TGTGCCAGCAGCACTCGGCTAGCGGGAGTGACCCTGGAGACCCAGTACTTC
TRBV6-5,once,.,TRBJ2-3,CASSYVSSQDTQYF,TGTGCCAGCAGTTACGTATCGAGTCAAGATACGCAGTATTTT
TRBV5-4,.,TRBD1,TRBJ1-5,CASSRMGQPNQPQHF,TGTGCCAGCAGCCGAATGGGACAGCCCAATCAGCCCCAGCATTTT
TRBV18,few,TRBD1,TRBJ2-7,CASSPGTGEQYF,TGTGCCAGCTCACCCGGGACAGGCGAGCAGTACTTC
TRBV6-4,once,TRBD2,TRBJ2-1,CASSDQPLLADNEQFF,TGTGCCAGCAGTGACCAACCCCTACTAGCGGACAATGAGCAGTTCTTC
TRBV7-9,.,TRBD2,TRBJ2-1,CASSFPSSGRAGEQFF,TGTGCCAGCAGCTTTCCGTCGAGCGGGAGGGCCGGTGAGCAGTTCTTC
TRBV7-9,few,.,TRBJ2-2,CASGLTNGELFF,TGTGCCAGCGGCCTGACAAACGGGGAGCTGTTTTTT
TRBV7-2,few,.,TRBJ1-1,CASRSQGNLNTEAFF,TGTGCCAGCAGATCTCAGGGAAACCTGAACACTGAAGCTTTCTTT